This T cell receptor beta chain came from a study of cytomegalovirus exposure and HLA in healthy donors (dated by TCRdb to the late 2010s). Broadly, across the study: An earlier analysis of 587 of the donors reported 250 to 300 Gb of sequence data and more than 90 million unique TCR beta sequences from about 200 million T cells. Because of strong linkage in the cohort, roughly five DR-DQ haplotypes were treated as single units for association and clustering. Across some 400 genotyped donors of the cohort, an average of about 250,000 unique TCR beta nucleotide sequences per donor were sequenced, and approximately 19% of those sequences were non-productive. Approximately 310 gigabases of sequencing data and tens of millions of unique TCR sequences were included in an early release covering roughly 700 HLA-typed donors. Along with the approximately 600-subject first cohort, a separate validation cohort of some 130 different subjects was used. The study used immunosequencing to profile the T cell repertoires of about 670 subjects and linked those repertoires to cytomegalovirus serostatus. A later genetic analysis took genome-wide SNP genotypes for about 55% of the roughly 670 donors and used that subset as a discovery cohort. The study aimed to test whether signatures of past pathogen exposure could be identified by cataloging public T cell receptors. An earlier analysis of some 600 of the donors applied high-throughput TCR beta sequencing to assess whether each TCR beta V gene segment acted as functional or pseudogenic. All discovery cohort repertoires had been generated on a single sequencing platform. HLA typing covered class I and class II loci at four-digit resolution. Among the roughly 400 genotyped donors, around 81% belonged to the genetic ancestry cluster associated with self-reported Caucasian donors. Donor age, sex, ethnicity and CMV serostatus were compiled together with the repertoire data. The number of donors typed differed by locus, with about 620-630 for A, B, C, DRB1 and DQB1, more than 500 for DQA1, nearly 610 for DPA1, and under 490 for DPB1. The later analysis used no new phenotypic data to find candidate immune exposures, relying instead on TCR beta sequences and their occurrence across donors. High-throughput TCR immunosequencing, statistical association of individual TCRs with disease status, and machine learning were combined to predict cytomegalovirus infection status. A later analysis re-analyzed previously published TCR beta repertoires from about 730 donors and added high-resolution HLA genotyping to study TCR occurrence patterns.

What the study reported, not specific to this receptor: Across donors, most TCR sequences were observed very rarely, whereas some public TCRs were present in many individuals. In a later analysis, HLA-associated TCR beta chains were found to be more clonally expanded and to have lower generation probabilities than equally common non-associated chains. The cohort was sequenced for TCR beta chains only, and without alpha or paired-chain data the features that could be detected were limited. Correlated functional status among segregating V segments might reflect linkage disequilibrium, but an unknown experimental factor could not be ruled out. A further reported finding was that TCR beta sequences accurately predicted the HLA-A and HLA-B alleles for most subjects in the first cohort. The only immune exposure information available for the cohort was CMV serostatus. In a later genetic analysis, a missense DCLRE1C variant was associated with V-gene and J-gene trimming of TCR beta chains, and the association was replicated in an independent cohort. Most CMV-associated TCR beta chains appeared to be HLA-restricted in a later analysis, and the HLA associations seemed to be driven largely by CMV exposure. About 17 rarely observed V segments, including chromosome 9 orphons, were excluded from the earlier analysis of almost 600 of the donors because counts were too low. The authors suggested that the approach could potentially be generalized to other disease states and immunological phenotypes. The sequencing pipeline was judged likely to have produced a cluster of highly shared sequence variants as a technical artifact. The presence/absence analyses assumed that sequencing depth was roughly uniform across donors, and that assumption may not be true. Some IMGT-functional V segments, including TRBV6-2 and TRBV6-3, could not be distinguished by the 87-base-pair reads and were therefore excluded. In a later analysis, the rate of TCR association differed among HLA loci, with DRB1 alleles having the most associated TCRs and HLA-C alleles having the fewest. In an earlier analysis of approximately 590 of the donors, most TCR beta V segments were observed in productive rearrangements about 90% or about 30% of the time, broadly matching IMGT annotations. In the study, approximately 150 TCR beta chains were listed as associated with cytomegalovirus. A later analysis associated 15,000 or so TCR beta sequences with specific HLA alleles at a false discovery rate of 0.05. A few of the identified cytomegalovirus-associated TCR beta chains were confirmed in vitro to be specific for cytomegalovirus antigens. When HLA alleles, especially DR and DQ, strongly co-occurred, attributing TCR associations to individual alleles was difficult. According to a later analysis, parvovirus B19, influenza, CMV and Epstein-Barr virus appeared linked to several top co-occurrence clusters. Because HLA typing was missing for some donors at each locus, association tests included only the typed subset. In both the original and validation cohorts, the classifier was reported to diagnose cytomegalovirus status with high specificity and sensitivity. A later genetic analysis reported fewer N-insertions in productive TCRs among donors in an Asian-associated ancestry cluster than the approximately 700-donor mean.

The protocol used for the library was the immunoSEQ multiplex PCR assay. The multiplex PCR relied on a mix of 60 forward primers for TCR Vbeta segments and 13 reverse primers for TCR Jbeta segments. Amplification of the CDR3 region of rearranged TCR beta genes was performed with a multiplex PCR assay on genomic DNA. The Illumina HiSeq System was used to sequence the amplified TCR beta libraries as 87-base-pair reads. The authors' analysis ran thus. A later analysis counted approximately 76 million unique TCR beta chains across the 700 or so repertoires, and some 11 million of these chains were shared by at least two donors. To remove PCR and sequencing errors, raw reads were error-corrected and collapsed into unique sequences using a nearest-neighbor algorithm that merged closely related sequences. CDR3 sequences were aligned to IMGT reference sequences to assign V, D and J gene segments. Each retained sequence needed at least a six-nucleotide match to both a V gene segment and a J gene segment. Rearrangements were classified as productive when the CDR3 lacked stop codons and remained in frame with V and J, and all other rearrangements were classified as non-productive. CDR3 was defined by IMGT convention, running from the second conserved V-encoded cysteine to the conserved J-encoded phenylalanine. The earlier analysis of 450 to 750 of the donors excluded any sequence lacking an unambiguous match to a single V gene segment. In an earlier analysis of a few hundred of the donors, a V segment was called functional when productive rearrangements were above 56.7%, and segregating when the standard deviation between donors exceeded 5%. To diagnose cytomegalovirus status from the catalog of TCR beta chain sequences, a statistical classification framework was built. A later analysis assigned V and J genes by comparing TCR nucleotide sequences with IMGT/GENE-DB human TR gene sequences. Using the TCRdist pipeline, a later analysis assigned CDR3 sequences along with most-parsimonious VDJ recombination scenarios. In a later analysis, each TCR beta chain was defined by its CDR3 amino acid sequence together with its V-gene family, and reads without a unique V-gene family were excluded. A later analysis removed roughly 590 highly shared, low-generation-probability nucleotide sequences to deal with suspected cross-contamination and a sequencing artifact. In a later analysis, a clonal expansion index for each public chain was calculated from normalized within-repertoire ranks of inferred template counts. Generation probabilities in a later analysis came from a VDJ recombination model fitted to out-of-frame rearrangements, and those results were checked against IGoR. In a later analysis, hypergeometric tests were used to score TCR-TCR, TCR-HLA and TCR-CMV co-occurrence, with a repertoire-size bias correction applied to TCR pairs. A later analysis estimated false discovery rates by permuting HLA or CMV assignments 20 times. In a later analysis, co-occurring TCRs were grouped with DBSCAN, and TCRdist sequence similarity was added when clustering was performed within HLA-allele-positive subsets. Co-occurrence clustering excluded repertoires with fewer than 30,000 or more than 120,000 public chains, plus five with anomalous nucleotide sharing. TCRdb retrieved this table from immuneACCESS and kept in-frame rearrangements only. Not all clones are present; in checked studies, unresolved V genes account for under half, and no reason is known for the remainder. V, J and clone size are those of that table, while D and trimming were read from the DNA. The sample records about 170,000 clones, more than 75% of which are singletons. Approximately 1.4% of the sample belongs to the ten largest clones.

From the germline V gene (reference sequence), CDR1 is MNHEY and CDR2 is SMNVEV. Unmatched junction bases come to 7, with V trimmed by 8 bases and J by 3 bases. The CDR3 spans 14 residues, from the cysteine through the phenylalanine. Solely the CDR3 DNA is kept, with 42 bases framed from the first base. With respect to this clone: Its antigen is not yet known. No much larger clone exists at a distance of one base, and base qualities are not known.

The cohort was made up of approximately 670 healthy bone marrow donors. At the time of sampling, all cohort members were nominally healthy, though unrecorded immune exposures were likely present. The donor was CMV seropositive and belonged to the group of over 250 seropositive cohort members. Each donor provided a peripheral blood sample, and peripheral blood mononuclear cells were used for TCR beta sequencing. The Qiagen DNeasy Blood Extraction Kit was used to extract genomic DNA from the blood cell samples. The V gene is TRBV27 and the J gene is TRBJ2-3; 8 junctional bases match TRBD2. This sequence was found in a girl between 5 and 17 years old in good health and CMV-seropositive. The material sequenced was PBMCs. The DNA is TGTGCCAGCCGGAGCGGGGGTAGAACAGATACGCAGTATTTT. Its coded protein is CASRSGGRTDTQYF.